This T cell receptor (beta chain) was retrieved from a study of blood T cell repertoires in COVID-19. Study-level background: T cells, B-cell-depleted T cells, or PBMCs provided the cDNA or gDNA that served as material.

This clone was observed once. V was clipped by 4 bases and J by 8 bases; unmatched bases: 6. CDR3 length equals 14 residues. Germline values: CDR1 SGHRS, CDR2 YFSETQ. In the source study's methods: Reference gene primer amplification in the assay estimated nucleated cell counts. Assay: immunoSEQ multiplex PCR; the TCRdb copy retains only in-frame clones and omits some. The V and J calls and the clone size are those of that table, but D and trimming were determined from the DNA. The data hold roughly 220,000 clones, with about 80% observed a single time. Which cohort a participant joined came from the clinical history participants gave.

The specimen was PBMCs or T cells enriched from blood (not recorded which). The sequence was collected from a man aged 40-50 years who had recovered from COVID-19. The chain uses TRBV5-1 and TRBJ1-6; the match to TRBD1 covers 7 bases. CDR3 loop: CASSHDRDHSPLHF. Here the CDR3 DNA reads TGCGCCAGCAGCCACGACAGGGACCATTCACCCCTCCACTTT.